This T cell receptor beta chain was captured by sequencing in a study of blood T cell repertoires in COVID-19. About the research overall: Samples taken during acute and convalescent COVID-19 were collected in the United States, Italy and Spain.

Cohorts were determined from participant-reported clinical history. Sequencing was performed with immunoSEQ multiplex PCR; in TCRdb, only in-frame clones are kept and a portion is missing. The repertoire holds fewer than 200,000 clones, 80% to 90% seen once, with more than 8.5% in the top ten. V lost 5 bases and J lost 9, with 14 bases in between. The CDR3 consists of 13 residues. Germline CDR1 and CDR2: SGHTA and FQGNSA. The clonotype comes from a young woman who had recovered from COVID-19. This chain connects TRBV7-2 to TRBJ1-5; no clear D. The sample taken for sequencing was PBMCs or T cells enriched from blood (not recorded which). The chain's CDR3 is CASSPTGFAPQHF. CDR3 DNA: TGTGCCAGCAGCCCGACGGGTTTTGCGCCCCAGCATTTT.